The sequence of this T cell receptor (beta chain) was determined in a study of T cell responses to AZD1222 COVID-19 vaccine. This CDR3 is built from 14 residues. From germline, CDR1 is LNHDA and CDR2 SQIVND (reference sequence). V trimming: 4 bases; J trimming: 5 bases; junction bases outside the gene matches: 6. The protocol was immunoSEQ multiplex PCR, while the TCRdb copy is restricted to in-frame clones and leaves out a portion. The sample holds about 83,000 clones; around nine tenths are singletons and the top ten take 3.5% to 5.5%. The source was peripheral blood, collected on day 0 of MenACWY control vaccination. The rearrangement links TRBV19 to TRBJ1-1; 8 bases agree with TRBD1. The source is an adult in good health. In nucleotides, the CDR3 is TGTGCCAGTAGTAGAAGGACAGGGCGGACTGAAGCTTTCTTT. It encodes CASSRRTGRTEAFF. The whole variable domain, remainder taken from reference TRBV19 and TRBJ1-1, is DGGITQSPKYLFRKEGQNVTLSCEQNLNHDAMYWYRQDPGQGLRLIYYSQIVNDFQKGDIAEGYSVSREKKESFPLTVTSAQKNPTAFYLCASSRRTGRTEAFFGQGTRLTVV.